This T cell receptor (beta chain) derives from a study of early T cells in non-severe SARS-CoV-2 infection. Study-wide context: Chains were not paired, and sequencing was done on bulk RNA from unsorted whole blood.

A single record per CDR3 protein comes from TCRdb applying MiXCR to the 5' RACE reads. The sample shows 70,000 to 85,000 distinct CDR3 sequences, around 12% of them seen only once. This clonotype was seen repeatedly, ten times or more. The CDR3 loop spans 17 amino acids. Trimming removed 4 bases from V and 8 bases from J; junction bases left unmatched: 11. Germline CDR1 is MNHNY and CDR2 is SVGAGI (reference sequence). Here the sequenced sample was whole blood, taken at baseline. This clonotype originated in an adult who was a healthcare worker with PCR-confirmed SARS-CoV-2 infection or an uninfected control (not recorded which). The donor label of this sample is uncertain. This chain joins TRBV6-6 and TRBJ2-3; 14 bases line up with TRBD2. The CDR3 spells CASSSLGLAGGLGTQYF. DNA for the CDR3: TGTGCCAGCAGTTCCCTAGGACTAGCGGGGGGTCTGGGTACGCAGTATTTT.